These 15 T cell receptor beta chains came from one sample sequenced in a study of blood T cell repertoires in COVID-19. Repertoires were generated with immunoSEQ multiplex PCR, while TCRdb's copy carries only in-frame clones and drops some. The sample carries around 160,000 clones, about 84% recorded once. Sequencing was performed on peripheral blood. These receptors were obtained from a man aged 55 to 70 with active or convalescent COVID-19.

This clone has more than one count but fewer than ten. This chain links TRBV14 with TRBJ2-7, with a tentative D call TRBD1 (5 bases). Germline loops: CDR1 SGHDN, CDR2 FVKESK. This CDR3 is 14 amino acids long. The V and J ends lost 2 bases and 2 bases respectively, with 10 bases between them. CDR3 amino acids: CASSQFTGPYEQYF. In DNA, the CDR3 is TGTGCCAGCAGCCAATTTACAGGTCCCTACGAGCAGTACTTC. The full variable domain, its missing parts supplied by reference TRBV14 and TRBJ2-7, is EAGVTQFPSHSVIEKGQTVTLRCDPISGHDNLYWYRRVMGKEIKFLLHFVKESKQDESGMPNNRFLAERTGGTYSTLKVQPAELEDSGVYFCASSQFTGPYEQYFGPGTRLTVT.

This clone was recorded a few times. This chain connects TRBV7-2 to TRBJ2-7; D is ambiguous. Germline V gives CDR1 SGHTA, CDR2 FQGNSA. The CDR3 extends over 13 amino acids. Trimming took off 4 bases at V and 0 bases at J, with 7 bases between the two ends. The DNA for the CDR3 is TGTGCCAGCAGCTCCCCTTCCTCCTACGAGCAGTACTTC. Protein: CASSSPSSYEQYF. The entire variable domain, with the rest obtained from reference TRBV7-2 and TRBJ2-7, is as follows: GAGVSQSPSNKVTEKGKDVELRCDPISGHTALYWYRQSLGQGLEFLIYFQGNSAPDKSGLPSDRFSAERTGGSVSTLTIQRTQQEDSAVYLCASSSPSSYEQYFGPGTRLTVT.

The CDR3 nucleotides read TGTGCCAGCAGTCGGACTAGCGGGAGGCCCAATGAGCAGTTCTTC. Translated: CASSRTSGRPNEQFF. The chain couples TRBV28 to TRBJ2-1; TRBD2 matches at 14 bases. The trim removed 5 bases at V and 6 bases at J, leaving 3 bases unmatched. The CDR3 covers 15 residues. CDR1 MDHEN and CDR2 SYDVKM come from the germline V gene.

J is TRBJ1-2 and V is TRBV28; TRBD1 matches 8 bases. The junction had 7 bases not matched to a gene; V was cut back by 7 bases and J by 3 bases. The germline V gene has CDR1 MDHEN and CDR2 SYDVKM. The CDR3 totals 14 residues. The CDR3 nucleotides read TGTGCCAGCATAACAGGGGGTAAGGACTATGGCTACACCTTC. Its protein product is CASITGGKDYGYTF.

This chain connects TRBV9 to TRBJ1-6; 8 bases agree with TRBD1. The germline gives CDR1 SGDLS, CDR2 YYNGEE. CDR3 length equals 16 residues. V dropped 0 bases and J dropped 7; count of bases not matched to a gene: 6. CDR3 protein: CASSVEPGQGNSPLHF. For the CDR3, the DNA is TGTGCCAGCAGCGTAGAACCAGGACAGGGCAATTCACCCCTCCACTTT.

This clone was picked up one time. The rearrangement joins TRBV7-2 to TRBJ2-1; 11 bases agree with TRBD2. The junction had 11 bases not matched to a gene; V was cut back by 0 bases and J by 10 bases. CDR1 and CDR2 (germline): SGHTA, FQGNSA. The length of the CDR3 is 17 residues. The CDR3 here is CASSLAVTSGSQREQFF. In nucleotides, the CDR3 is TGTGCCAGCAGCTTAGCGGTTACTAGCGGGAGTCAAAGGGAGCAGTTCTTC.

The CDR3 reads CAISETSGRVTGELFF. CDR3 bases: TGTGCCATCAGTGAAACTAGCGGGAGGGTCACCGGGGAGCTGTTTTTT. V usage is TRBV10-3 and J usage is TRBJ2-2; 13 nucleotides align to TRBD2. The junction had 2 bases not matched to a gene; V was cut back by 3 bases and J by 4 bases. The CDR3 length is 16 residues. Per germline, CDR1 ENHRY and CDR2 SYGVKD.

This clone was detected only once. The chain employs TRBV19 and TRBJ2-7; TRBD1 matches 10 bases. The CDR3 sequence is 13 residues long. After removal of 6 bases from V and 5 bases from J, the junction contained 4 bases not matched to a gene. CDR1 and CDR2 from the germline V gene are LNHDA and SQIVND (reference sequence). DNA for the CDR3: TGTGCCAGTAGCGACAGGGGGCATAACGAGCAGTACTTC. Translation: CASSDRGHNEQYF.

The rearrangement uses TRBV30 and TRBJ2-1, with TRBD2 matching 10 bases. The CDR3 covers 12 residues. The germline CDR1 and CDR2 sequences are GTSNPN and SVGIG (reference sequence). The V segment lost 4 bases and the J segment 9 bases; nucleotides outside the gene matches: 3. In nucleotides, the CDR3 is TGTGCCTGGATGGGACTAGCGTTTGAGCAGTTCTTC. Its translation is CAWMGLAFEQFF.

The gene calls are TRBV6-2 or TRBV6-3 and TRBJ1-1, with 7 bases that match TRBD1. V trimming: 2 bases; J trimming: 4 bases; junction bases outside the gene matches: 4. The germline gives CDR1 MNHEY, CDR2 SVGEGT. This CDR3 region has 14 residues. The CDR3 DNA reads as TGTGCCAGCAGTTACAATACAGGGGTCACTGAAGCTTTCTTT. As protein: CASSYNTGVTEAFF.

The chain employs TRBV7-9 and TRBJ1-2; 8 positions match TRBD1. Germline CDR1 and CDR2: SEHNR and FQNEAQ (reference sequence). The trim removed 5 bases at V and 7 bases at J, leaving 9 bases unmatched. The CDR3 runs to 14 residues. The CDR3 bases are TGTGCCAGCAGCGTCCACGACAGGGGCATTGGCTACACCTTC. The encoded protein is CASSVHDRGIGYTF.

In this sample, this clone turned up once. This rearrangement joins TRBV27 to TRBJ2-3; TRBD2 is a possible D gene (5 bases). Germline CDR1 reads MNHEY; CDR2 reads SMNVEV (reference sequence). This CDR3 has 14 amino acids. Trimming left V 3 bases short and J 2 bases short, with 9 bases between. The CDR3 DNA sequence: TGTGCCAGCAGTTTCAGCGGATACACAGATACGCAGTATTTT. It yields the protein CASSFSGYTDTQYF.

The gene calls are TRBV19 and TRBJ1-2; TRBD1 might be the D (5 bases). CDR1 is LNHDA, CDR2 SQIVND, per germline (reference sequence). The V gene lost 8 bases and the J gene lost 2 bases, with 12 bases spanning the gap. The CDR3 is 13 amino acids. The CDR3 is CASDPGQNYGYTF. Written as DNA, the CDR3 is TGTGCCAGTGATCCAGGGCAGAACTATGGCTACACCTTC.

J is TRBJ1-3 and V is TRBV11-1; D is perhaps TRBD1 (5 bases). The germline CDR1 and CDR2 sequences are SGHAT and FQDESV (reference sequence). V was clipped by 6 bases and J by 3 bases, with 6 bases between them. CDR3 length: 12 amino acids. DNA for the CDR3: TGTGCCAGCAGTGACAGTGGAAACACCATATATTTT. Translation: CASSDSGNTIYF.

The V and J genes are TRBV5-1 and TRBJ1-4; weak D call: TRBD1 (5 bases). V was cut by 8 bases and J by 2 bases, with 10 bases left in between. CDR3 length: 13 residues. Germline loops: CDR1 SGHRS, CDR2 YFSETQ. CDR3: CARIGVTNEKLFF. Here the CDR3 DNA reads TGCGCCAGGATAGGGGTCACTAATGAAAAACTGTTTTTT.